This is a list of T cell receptor beta chains from one sample in a study of blood T cell repertoires in COVID-19. TCRdb's copy holds only in-frame clones and misses some; the assay was immunoSEQ multiplex PCR. The repertoire holds roughly 300,000 clones, with more than 75% as singletons. Specimen: PBMCs or T cells enriched from blood (not recorded which). All receptors come from a woman in her thirties who had recovered from COVID-19. Both conserved end residues are part of each CDR3. The order of the fields is V gene, clone size, CDR3 protein. Rows give clone size only sometimes, using once, few, many, or a class for an expanded clone.

TRBV29-1 | . | CSVTDSYSNQPQHF
TRBV7-2 | . | CASSLRGLVIEQFF
TRBV6-5 | . | CASRDLGGNEKLFF
TRBV6-5 | once | CASSGTGASPLHF
TRBV28 | . | CASSWREAGNTIYF
TRBV4-3 | . | CASSQEGGPQAFF
TRBV27 | . | CASSSSTGGVGDEQFF
TRBV20-1 | once | CSASFGEDYGYTF
TRBV5-4 | once | CASSLDRLNSYEQYF
TRBV5-1 | once | CASSLGQGYYEQYF
TRBV19 | . | CASSRSRRVADSPLHF
TRBV5-1 | . | CASSSTDTGELFF
TRBV19 | . | CASSFHRDRVNEQYF
TRBV7-2 | . | CASSLVGGADTQYF
TRBV30 | . | CAWSLGMGGDSPLHF
TRBV6-1 | . | CASSGGQGSRMNTEAFF
TRBV28 | . | CASSFRSAYNEQFF
TRBV27 | . | CASSLLGGLAKNIQYF
TRBV9 | . | CASSVDRVNYGYTF
TRBV5-4 | . | CASSPSSGGPPYEQYF
TRBV9 | . | CASSVGGSGVDEQFF
TRBV30 | . | CAWSPDIGGANVLTF
TRBV7-2 | . | CASSLGDSFYEQYF
TRBV13 | . | CASSLVSGQGNTEAFF
TRBV7-2 | . | CASSLLTGDYSPLHF
TRBV15 | . | CATSGGGSVYGYTF
TRBV4-3 | . | CASSQDRGLTGELFF
TRBV14 | . | CASSQDLGQRRNTIYF
TRBV27 | . | CASSSPGQPNTEAFF
TRBV13 | once | CASSPGSSGNTIYF
TRBV6-5 | . | CASSYLDRRFNEKLFF
TRBV5-4 | once | CASSSGTSGTGELFF
TRBV10-3 | . | CAISEPAGGADYGYTF
TRBV2 | few | CASSVGLAGKFF
TRBV6-2/TRBV6-3 | once | CASSSGLRSGYTF
TRBV2 | . | CASSNQGMNTEAFF
TRBV6-8 | . | CASSPSAGELFF
TRBV9 | . | CASSPYGTGPSGNTIYF
TRBV18 | . | CASSPLADPTGELFF
TRBV24-1 | . | CATGQNTGELFF
TRBV5-1 | . | CASKLSGQETQYF
TRBV10-1 | . | CASSRGGNYEQYF
TRBV3-1/TRBV3-2 | . | CASSFAGAKNIQYF
TRBV7-9 | . | CASSPRWDRADEQFF
TRBV19 | . | CASGRDRGRGEQFF
TRBV7-9 | . | CASSFPGQGRETQYF
TRBV19 | . | CASSVPARTEAFF
TRBV3-1/TRBV3-2 | . | CASSQDLRTDANYGYTF
TRBV5-6 | once | CASSGITGVENSPLHF
TRBV9 | . | CASSQGVAYGYTF